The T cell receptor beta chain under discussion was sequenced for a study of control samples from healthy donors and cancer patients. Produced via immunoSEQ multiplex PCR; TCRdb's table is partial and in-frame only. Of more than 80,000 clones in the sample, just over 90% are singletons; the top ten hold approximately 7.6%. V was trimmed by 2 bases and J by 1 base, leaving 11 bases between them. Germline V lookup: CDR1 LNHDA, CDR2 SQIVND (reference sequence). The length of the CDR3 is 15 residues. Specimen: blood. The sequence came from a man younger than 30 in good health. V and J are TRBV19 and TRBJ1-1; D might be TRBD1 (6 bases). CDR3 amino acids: CASSIRAGENTEAFF. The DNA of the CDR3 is TGTGCCAGTAGTATACGGGCAGGGGAGAACACTGAAGCTTTCTTT.